This entry lists 29 T cell receptor beta chains sequenced from one sample in a study of blood T cell repertoires in COVID-19. Sequencing was performed with immunoSEQ multiplex PCR; in TCRdb, only in-frame clones are kept and a portion is missing. The profile shows approximately 59,000 clones, under 90% of them singletons. Sequenced sample: peripheral blood. The receptors derive from a man aged 35 to 55 with active COVID-19.

V and J are TRBV7-2 and TRBJ2-1, with 13 bases aligning to TRBD2. Germline assignment: CDR1 SGHTA and CDR2 FQGNSA. The CDR3 has 18 residues. Losses at the gene ends were 2 bases for V and 4 bases for J; bases not matched to a gene: 8. The CDR3: CASSLPGLAGLTYNEQFF. In nucleotides, the CDR3 is TGTGCCAGCAGCTTACCGGGACTAGCGGGACTGACTTACAATGAGCAGTTCTTC.

The rearrangement uses TRBV28 and TRBJ1-1, with D tentatively TRBD1 (6 bases). The germline gives CDR1 MDHEN, CDR2 SYDVKM. V lost 6 bases, J lost 5 bases, and 19 bases lay in between. The CDR3 sequence is 15 residues long. CDR3 protein: CASSQHRVVRTEAFF. The CDR3, as DNA: TGTGCCAGCAGCCAACACAGGGTAGTACGGACTGAAGCTTTCTTT.

The chain recombines TRBV7-9 with TRBJ2-5; TRBD2 is a possible D gene (6 bases). Deletions cut 5 bases from V and 8 bases from J, with 15 bases between. The CDR3 contains 13 residues. Germline loops: CDR1 SEHNR, CDR2 FQNEAQ (reference sequence). DNA of the CDR3: TGTGCCAGCAGCCTTAGCGGCTCGCGAACCCAGTACTTC. It translates to CASSLSGSRTQYF.

The chain is built from TRBV6-5 and TRBJ2-1; 7 nucleotides line up with TRBD1. The CDR3 runs to 13 residues. Germline assignment: CDR1 MNHEY and CDR2 SVGAGI. Trimming cost V 6 bases and J 15 bases; bases outside gene matches: 14. The CDR3 here is CASRETDRSRGFF. CDR3 coding DNA: TGTGCCAGCAGGGAGACGGACAGGTCAAGGGGGTTCTTC.

The rearrangement links TRBV28 to TRBJ2-2, with TRBD1 matching over 9 bases. The CDR3 covers 15 residues. The V gene end was trimmed by 5 bases and the J gene end by 4 bases; junction bases not matched to a gene: 5. Looked up from germline, CDR1 is MDHEN and CDR2 is SYDVKM. The DNA of the CDR3 is TGTGCCAGCAGTACAAACAGGGGGCTCACCGGGGAGCTGTTTTTT. Amino acids: CASSTNRGLTGELFF.

The rearrangement joins TRBV9 to TRBJ2-3; 7 bases are shared with TRBD2. The J segment lost 1 base and the V segment lost 3 bases, leaving 5 bases of the junction unmatched. Germline CDR1 is SGDLS and CDR2 is YYNGEE. The CDR3 sequence is 15 residues long. The DNA of the CDR3 is TGTGCCAGCAGCGAGCGGGGTAGCGGCACAGATACGCAGTATTTT. Encoded protein: CASSERGSGTDTQYF.

This chain connects TRBV7-3 to TRBJ2-6, with TRBD1 as a possible D gene (6 bases). Per the germline V gene, CDR1 is SGHTA and CDR2 is FQGTGA. Between the trimmed V and J ends, which lost 2 bases and 2 bases, there was a span of 10 bases. The CDR3 contains 16 residues. The DNA for the CDR3 is TGTGCCAGCAGCTTACTACAGGGCACTGGGGCCAACGTCCTGACTTTC. Translating gives CASSLLQGTGANVLTF.

This rearrangement joins TRBV4-1 to TRBJ2-3; D ambiguous. The CDR3 consists of 16 residues. The germline gives CDR1 MGHRA, CDR2 YSYEKL. V was cut by 0 bases and J by 2 bases, with 12 bases left in between. The chain's CDR3 is CASSQDQAYLTDTQYF. Here the CDR3 DNA reads TGCGCCAGCAGCCAAGATCAAGCGTACCTCACAGATACGCAGTATTTT.

The CDR3 is CASNRGYEQYF. CDR3 nucleotides: TGTGCCAGCAATAGAGGCTACGAGCAGTACTTC. This chain joins TRBV27 and TRBJ2-7; D remains ambiguous. The CDR3 runs to 11 residues. Germline assignment: CDR1 MNHEY and CDR2 SMNVEV (reference sequence). The V and J ends lost 7 bases and 3 bases respectively, with 7 bases between them.

This chain links TRBV28 with TRBJ1-3; D unresolved. This CDR3 comprises 18 residues. CDR1 and CDR2 (germline): MDHEN, SYDVKM. Deletions cut 6 bases from V and 4 bases from J, with 25 bases between. The CDR3 loop reads CASSSLPGILTGGNTIYF. DNA of the CDR3: TGTGCCAGCAGCTCTCTGCCGGGCATTTTGACGGGGGGAAACACCATATATTTT.

This clone was picked up a small number of times. This chain joins TRBV5-6 and TRBJ1-2, with D perhaps matching TRBD1 (5 bases). CDR3 length: 13 amino acids. The V gene lost 0 bases and the J gene lost 5 bases, with 8 bases spanning the gap. Germline CDR1 and CDR2: SGHDT and YYEEEE. CDR3 region: CASSLEGLYGYTF. The CDR3, as DNA: TGTGCCAGCAGCTTGGAGGGGCTGTATGGCTACACCTTC.

V gene TRBV2 combines with J gene TRBJ2-3; D is possibly TRBD2 (6 bases). Between the trimmed V and J ends, which lost 8 bases and 0 bases, there was a span of 15 bases. Germline values: CDR1 SNHLY, CDR2 FYNNEI. This CDR3 spans 15 amino acids. CDR3 DNA: TGTGCCAGCCTGGAGGGCCTTGGGAGCACAGATACGCAGTATTTT. The encoded protein is CASLEGLGSTDTQYF.

This sequence joins TRBV3-1 (or the pseudogene TRBV3-2) and TRBJ2-3, with D tentatively TRBD2 (6 bases). The CDR3 extends over 14 amino acids. Germline CDR1 reads LGHDT; CDR2 reads YNNKEL (reference sequence). The V and J ends lost 1 base and 1 base respectively, with 6 bases between them. The CDR3 DNA follows: TGTGCCAGCAGCCAAGCGGGAGGCACAGATACGCAGTATTTT. Encoded protein: CASSQAGGTDTQYF.

The chain carries TRBV28 and TRBJ1-1; 8 nucleotides align to TRBD1. The germline CDR1 and CDR2 sequences are MDHEN and SYDVKM. V dropped 7 bases and J dropped 5; count of bases not matched to a gene: 15. This CDR3 comprises 16 residues. The CDR3 DNA reads as TGTGCCAGCAACCCCCCGACCGGACAGGGCAGGACTGAAGCTTTCTTT. Translated, it gives CASNPPTGQGRTEAFF.

V is TRBV7-2 and J is TRBJ1-2, with TRBD1 identical over 7 bases. The CDR3 contains 15 residues. The V gene end was trimmed by 1 base and the J gene end by 8 bases; junction bases not matched to a gene: 10. CDR1 and CDR2 from the germline V gene are SGHTA and FQGNSA. The CDR3 DNA sequence: TGTGCCAGCAGCTTAGGGGACAGTCAGGTGGGCGGCTACACCTTC. It translates to CASSLGDSQVGGYTF.

The gene calls are TRBV7-3 and TRBJ2-1; 8 bases map to TRBD2. V lost 2 bases, J lost 2 bases, and 8 bases stayed unmatched. Germline-derived CDR1 and CDR2 are SGHTA and FQGTGA. The CDR3 extends over 17 amino acids. The CDR3 DNA reads TGTGCCAGCAGCTTAGGGAACAGCGGGAGAACCTACAATGAGCAGTTCTTC. It translates to CASSLGNSGRTYNEQFF. The entire variable domain, with the rest obtained from reference TRBV7-3 and TRBJ2-1, is as follows: GAGVSQTPSNKVTEKGKYVELRCDPISGHTALYWYRQSLGQGPEFLIYFQGTGAADDSGLPNDRFFAVRPEGSVSTLKIQRTERGDSAVYLCASSLGNSGRTYNEQFFGPGTRLTVL.

The chain employs TRBV6-5 and TRBJ2-1; 7 nucleotides align to TRBD2. Germline V gene data show CDR1 as MNHEY and CDR2 as SVGAGI. Unmatched junction bases numbered 13, after V lost 8 bases and J lost 9 bases. The CDR3 loop spans 14 amino acids. The DNA of the CDR3 is TGTGCCAGCTTAAAAATGGGGGAGGGGAGTGAGCAGTTCTTC. Its protein is CASLKMGEGSEQFF.

The rearrangement joins TRBV6-5 to TRBJ1-2; 8 positions agree with TRBD1. The CDR3 runs 13 residues. Trimming removed 5 bases from V and 8 bases from J; junction bases left unmatched: 7. From germline, CDR1 is MNHEY and CDR2 SVGAGI. The CDR3 is CASSTDRERGYTF. The CDR3 DNA is TGTGCCAGCAGTACGGACAGGGAGAGGGGCTACACCTTC.

The chain joins TRBV7-8 to TRBJ2-1, with 9 bases aligning to TRBD1. The CDR3 has 15 amino acids. V was pared by 5 bases and J by 6 bases, with 8 bases of the junction left unmatched. Looked up from germline, CDR1 is SGHVS and CDR2 is FQNEAQ. This CDR3 is CASSARTGVGNEQFF. CDR3 bases: TGTGCCAGCAGCGCCCGGACAGGGGTGGGCAATGAGCAGTTCTTC.

The chain couples TRBV9 to TRBJ1-3; 8 bases align to TRBD1. J was trimmed by 0 bases and V by 0 bases; bases with no gene match: 2. The CDR3 spans 16 residues. Germline CDR1 SGDLS, CDR2 YYNGEE. CDR3 in amino acids: CASSVVDRDSGNTIYF. Written as DNA, the CDR3 is TGTGCCAGCAGCGTAGTGGACAGGGACTCTGGAAACACCATATATTTT.

V is TRBV30 and J is TRBJ1-5, with D tentatively TRBD1 (6 bases). The germline CDR1 and CDR2 sequences are GTSNPN and SVGIG (reference sequence). Trimming took 3 bases from V and 1 from J, leaving 13 bases between them. The CDR3 spans 15 residues. Written as DNA, the CDR3 is TGTGCCTGGAGACAGGGCCTTAGCAGCAATCAGCCCCAGCATTTT. Its protein product is CAWRQGLSSNQPQHF.

The chain uses TRBV24-1 and TRBJ1-4, with 8 bases that match TRBD1. This CDR3 region has 16 residues. CDR1 and CDR2 from the germline V gene are KGHDR and SFDVKD. V was clipped by 4 bases and J by 8 bases; unmatched bases: 11. The CDR3 DNA is TGTGCCACCAGTGACCCTGGACAGGGAGGAAGAGAAAAACTGTTTTTT. Translating it yields CATSDPGQGGREKLFF.

This sequence joins TRBV19 and TRBJ2-1; no reliable D call. Germline CDR1 LNHDA, CDR2 SQIVND (reference sequence). The CDR3 runs to 13 residues. Trimming took 5 bases from V and 7 from J, leaving 12 bases between them. The CDR3: CASSLVAGNEQFF. The DNA for the CDR3 is TGTGCCAGTAGTTTAGTTGCCGGGAATGAGCAGTTCTTC. Drawing the rest from reference TRBV19 and TRBJ2-1, the complete variable domain is DGGITQSPKYLFRKEGQNVTLSCEQNLNHDAMYWYRQDPGQGLRLIYYSQIVNDFQKGDIAEGYSVSREKKESFPLTVTSAQKNPTAFYLCASSLVAGNEQFFGPGTRLTVL.

V usage is TRBV7-8 and J usage is TRBJ2-7; the D gene is possibly TRBD1 (7 bases). The V gene's germline CDR1 is SGHVS and CDR2 FQNEAQ. The CDR3 is 15 residues long. V was trimmed by 3 bases and J by 3 bases, leaving 15 bases between them. CDR3 residues: CASSLRDSSYYEQYF. The CDR3 bases are TGTGCCAGCAGCTTGCGGGACAGCTCTTACTACGAGCAGTACTTC.

Judged by abundance, this clone is medium-sized. J is TRBJ1-1 and V is TRBV11-1; TRBD1 aligns across 9 bases. Germline V gene lookup returns CDR1 SGHAT and CDR2 FQDESV (reference sequence). J was trimmed by 7 bases and V by 5 bases; bases with no gene match: 8. The CDR3 is made up of 14 amino acids. The CDR3 region has the DNA TGTGCCAGCAGCCCAAGCGGGGGACAGGGTGAAGCTTTCTTT. This translates into CASSPSGGQGEAFF.

CDR3 nucleotides: TGTGCCAGCAGTTTCCCAACAGGGGGCGCGTACGGCTACACCTTC. It encodes CASSFPTGGAYGYTF. This chain connects TRBV6-6 to TRBJ1-2; 9 bases are a match to TRBD1. With V trimmed by 4 bases and J by 8 bases, 11 bases remained unmatched. Germline V lookup: CDR1 MNHNY, CDR2 SVGAGI (reference sequence). CDR3 length: 15 residues.

The chain is built from TRBV5-1 and TRBJ2-7, with D tentatively TRBD1 (6 bases). The CDR3 is 14 amino acids. The germline gives CDR1 SGHRS, CDR2 YFSETQ. V was cut by 2 bases and J by 5 bases, with 14 bases left in between. For the CDR3, the DNA is TGCGCCAGCAGCTTACAGGGTAGGTTCAACGAGCAGTACTTC. It encodes CASSLQGRFNEQYF.

V gene TRBV6-5 combines with J gene TRBJ2-1; D gene uncertain. Germline V CDR1 and CDR2: MNHEY, SVGAGI. Trimming took off 5 bases at V and 4 bases at J, with 9 bases between the two ends. CDR3 length: 13 amino acids. CDR3: CASSLEGYNEQFF. CDR3 coding DNA: TGTGCCAGCAGTCTAGAAGGTTACAATGAGCAGTTCTTC.

The chain recombines TRBV25-1 with TRBJ2-1; 8 bases agree with TRBD2. Per the germline V gene, CDR1 is MGHDK and CDR2 is SYGVNS. CDR3 size: 15 residues. V trimming: 3 bases; J trimming: 2 bases; junction bases outside the gene matches: 3. CDR3 sequence reads: CASSESGRPYNEQFF. In DNA, the CDR3 is TGTGCCAGCAGTGAGAGCGGGAGACCCTACAATGAGCAGTTCTTC.